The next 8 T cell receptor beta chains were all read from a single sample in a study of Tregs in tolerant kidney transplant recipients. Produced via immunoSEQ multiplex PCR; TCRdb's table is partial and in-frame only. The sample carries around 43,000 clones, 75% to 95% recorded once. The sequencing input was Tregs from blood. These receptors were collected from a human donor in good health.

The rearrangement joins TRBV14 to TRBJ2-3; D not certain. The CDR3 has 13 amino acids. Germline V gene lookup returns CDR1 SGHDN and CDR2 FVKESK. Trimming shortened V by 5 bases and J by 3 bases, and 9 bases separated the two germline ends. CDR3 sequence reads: CASSIGGTDTQYF. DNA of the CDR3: TGTGCCAGCAGCATTGGTGGGACAGATACGCAGTATTTT.

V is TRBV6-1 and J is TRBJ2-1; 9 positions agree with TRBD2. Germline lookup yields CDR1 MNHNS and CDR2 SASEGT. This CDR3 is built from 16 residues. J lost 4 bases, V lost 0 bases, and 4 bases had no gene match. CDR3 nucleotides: TGTGCCAGCAGTGAAGCCGGACTAGCGTCTTACAATGAGCAGTTCTTC. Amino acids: CASSEAGLASYNEQFF.

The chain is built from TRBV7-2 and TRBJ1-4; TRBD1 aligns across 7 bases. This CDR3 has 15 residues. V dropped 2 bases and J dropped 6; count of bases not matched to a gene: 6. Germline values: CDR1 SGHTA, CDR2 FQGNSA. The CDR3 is CASSLYRGGHEKLFF. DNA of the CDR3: TGTGCCAGCAGCTTATATCGAGGGGGCCATGAAAAACTGTTTTTT.

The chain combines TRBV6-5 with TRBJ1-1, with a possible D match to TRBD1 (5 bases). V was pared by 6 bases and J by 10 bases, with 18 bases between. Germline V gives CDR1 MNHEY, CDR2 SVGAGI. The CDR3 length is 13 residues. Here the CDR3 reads CASSDKQGWRAFF. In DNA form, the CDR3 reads TGTGCCAGCAGCGACAAGCAGGGATGGCGAGCTTTCTTT.

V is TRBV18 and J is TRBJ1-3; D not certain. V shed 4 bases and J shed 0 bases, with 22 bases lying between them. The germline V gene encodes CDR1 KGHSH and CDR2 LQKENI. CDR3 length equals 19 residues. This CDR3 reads CASSLTAPSLFNSGNTIYF. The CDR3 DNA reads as TGTGCCAGCTCACTAACAGCACCCTCGTTGTTTAACTCTGGAAACACCATATATTTT.

The CDR3 sequence is CASNFGINQPQHF. As DNA, the CDR3 is TGTGCCAGCAATTTCGGGATCAATCAGCCCCAGCATTTT. This chain connects TRBV6-1 to TRBJ1-5, with D unclear. The CDR3 has 13 residues. Trimming removed 7 bases from V and 3 bases from J, with 10 bases in between. Germline lookup yields CDR1 MNHNS and CDR2 SASEGT.

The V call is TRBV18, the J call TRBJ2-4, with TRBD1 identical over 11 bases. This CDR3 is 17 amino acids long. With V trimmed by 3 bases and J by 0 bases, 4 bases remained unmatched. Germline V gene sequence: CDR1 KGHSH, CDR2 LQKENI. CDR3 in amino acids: CASSPRTGGLAKNIQYF. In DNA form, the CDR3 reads TGTGCCAGCTCACCCCGGACAGGGGGCCTAGCCAAAAACATTCAGTACTTC.

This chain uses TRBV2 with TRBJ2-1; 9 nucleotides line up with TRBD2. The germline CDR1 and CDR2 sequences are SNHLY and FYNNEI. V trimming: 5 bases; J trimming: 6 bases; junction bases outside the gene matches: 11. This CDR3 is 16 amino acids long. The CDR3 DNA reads TGTGCCAGCAGTCCCTTAAGGGGCGGGGGGGCCAATGAGCAGTTCTTC. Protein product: CASSPLRGGGANEQFF. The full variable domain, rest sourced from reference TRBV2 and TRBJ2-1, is EPEVTQTPSHQVTQMGQEVILRCVPISNHLYFYWYRQILGQKVEFLVSFYNNEISEKSEIFDDQFSVERPDGSNFTLKIRSTKLEDSAMYFCASSPLRGGGANEQFFGPGTRLTVL.